A selection of T cell receptor beta chains follows, all from one sample in a study of vaccination and CD4 T cells after COVID-19. In TCRdb, the PCR reads were re-called with MiXCR into one record per CDR3 protein. The sample contains over 10,000 distinct CDR3 sequences, roughly two fifths of which appear only once. These TCRs' antigens remain unknown. Source: CD4+ T cells from blood, cultured in vitro, taken after SARS-CoV-2 vaccination. The receptors stem from a human donor who had recovered from COVID-19. CDR3s leave out the opening cysteine and the closing phenylalanine or tryptophan. Fields, in order: J gene, V gene, CDR3 protein.

>TRBJ1-6|TRBV6-2/TRBV6-3
ASSYSANNSPLH
>TRBJ1-5|TRBV28
ASSFLGQPQH
>TRBJ2-7|TRBV2
ASSEAPGQGGEQY
>TRBJ1-5|TRBV5-6
ASSLPGQPQH
>TRBJ2-1|TRBV20-1
SARVQGAVNEQF
>TRBJ1-1|TRBV6-1
ASSAGTNTEAF
>TRBJ2-1|TRBV15
ATSSGRQGGSYNEQF
>TRBJ1-5|TRBV7-8
ASSERGPNQPQH
>TRBJ2-5|TRBV7-2
ASSFRTSAPETQY
>TRBJ2-7|TRBV27
ASIPLTGTTLHEQY
>TRBJ1-5|TRBV12-3/TRBV12-4
ASRGTGNQPQH
>TRBJ2-7|TRBV18
ASSPQGTPTYEQY
>TRBJ2-3|TRBV20-1
SANPSGYTDTQY
>TRBJ1-6|TRBV20-1
SSRDRRGSYNSPLH
>TRBJ1-1|TRBV6-1
ASRQGSTEAF
>TRBJ1-1|TRBV11-3
ASSTPRATRGDTEAF
>TRBJ2-7|TRBV6-2/TRBV6-3
ASSPTINYEQY
>TRBJ1-2|TRBV10-3
AIKPDSFGCT
>TRBJ2-2|TRBV6-1
ASSKARDRGSDTGELF
>TRBJ2-1|TRBV7-9
ASSPTVFNEQF
>TRBJ1-2|TRBV11-1
ASSRGPGVGDYGYT
>TRBJ1-2|TRBV15
ATSRGGGLSPH
>TRBJ1-1|TRBV6-5
ASSYSAQNTEAF
>TRBJ1-1|TRBV25-1
ASTQQGEVAEAF
>TRBJ2-5|TRBV7-2
ASSLVGERGETQY
>TRBJ1-2|TRBV5-5
ASSLVGGHSGYT
>TRBJ1-3|TRBV20-1
SARDSPDRTIY
>TRBJ1-2|TRBV19
ASTPDREIGYGYT
>TRBJ2-4|TRBV6-2/TRBV6-3
ASSPGLALAKNIQY
>TRBJ2-7|TRBV12-3/TRBV12-4
ASSLMAGGLSYEQY
>TRBJ2-3|TRBV7-3
ASSVSGTTDTQY
>TRBJ2-1|TRBV27
ASSLAAASGRGIYNEQF
>TRBJ2-7|TRBV20-1
SASGALPSSYEQY
>TRBJ2-1|TRBV20-1
SARDVSNFYNEQF
>TRBJ2-5|TRBV29-1
SVEYVGKETQY
>TRBJ2-7|TRBV6-2/TRBV6-3
ASRGLGTYEQY
>TRBJ1-5|TRBV6-2/TRBV6-3
ASRLSGDRSNQPQH
>TRBJ2-7|TRBV20-1
YIGQGKYEQY
>TRBJ2-7|TRBV5-1
ASSLSAGTGVYEQY
>TRBJ2-4|TRBV7-8
ASSPGAYRAKNIQY
>TRBJ1-2|TRBV20-1
SATQVTYGYT
>TRBJ2-1|TRBV7-9
ASSMGRNEQF
>TRBJ2-1|TRBV7-2
ASSGLNQGRNEQF
>TRBJ1-2|TRBV7-8
ASSSRPGANYGYT
>TRBJ1-1|TRBV29-1
SVEPPGGGGAF
>TRBJ2-2|TRBV20-1
SARDPIRGLMDPGELF
>TRBJ1-2|TRBV12-3/TRBV12-4
ASSLGPGGGYGYT